These 26 T cell receptor beta chains share one sample of origin, sequenced in a study of post-analysis software for immune sequencing data. Overall study results and limits: Higher frequency in patients than in controls was seen for about 5 TRBV segments, with TRBV5-6, TRBV5-1 and TRBV20-1 among them.

Each TCR beta cDNA library carried unique molecular identifiers. Via MiXCR, TCRdb re-called the PCR reads, giving one row per CDR3 protein. Here the sample spans about 560,000 distinct CDR3 sequences, 40% to 50% being singletons. Their recognized antigens are unknown. Sequencing input: blood. These receptor sequences come from a girl between 5 and 17 years old with multiple sclerosis.

The chain couples TRBV6-6 to TRBJ1-1; D not certain. The length of the CDR3 is 11 residues. CDR1 and CDR2 (germline): MNHNY, SVGAGI (reference sequence). V lost 7 bases and J 6 bases, leaving 9 bases between the germline ends. This CDR3 is CASIQQAEAFF. The CDR3 nucleotides read TGTGCCAGCATCCAACAAGCTGAAGCTTTCTTT.

The chain has TRBV12-3 or TRBV12-4 and TRBJ2-7, with a possible D match to TRBD2 (5 bases). V shed 2 bases and J shed 2 bases, with 10 bases lying between them. The CDR3 runs 14 residues. DNA of the CDR3: TGTGCCAGCAGTTTAAGTGCGGGTCCCTACGAGCAGTACTTC. Its translation is CASSLSAGPYEQYF.

The J gene is TRBJ2-7, the V gene TRBV7-9, with 7 bases matching TRBD2. Looked up from germline, CDR1 is SEHNR and CDR2 is FQNEAQ (reference sequence). The length of the CDR3 is 15 residues. Trimming removed 2 bases from V and 3 bases from J; junction bases left unmatched: 7. The CDR3 DNA is TGTGCCAGCAGCTTAAGCTCAGCGGGGATCTACGAGCAGTACTTC. Translated, it gives CASSLSSAGIYEQYF.

The chain employs TRBV10-3 and TRBJ1-2; 7 bases map to TRBD1. CDR1 ENHRY and CDR2 SYGVKD come from the germline V gene. The CDR3 has 15 amino acids. J lost 0 bases, V lost 8 bases, and 9 bases had no gene match. The CDR3 DNA reads TGTGCCATCCCCATTTCACAGGGGCCTAACTATGGCTACACCTTC. Encoded protein: CAIPISQGPNYGYTF.

V gene TRBV12-3 or TRBV12-4 combines with J gene TRBJ1-4, with D uncertain. The ends were cut back, 6 bases at V and 0 bases at J, with 5 bases in the middle. The CDR3 spans 13 residues. In DNA, the CDR3 is TGTGCCAGCAGGGCAGCAACTAATGAAAAACTGTTTTTT. Encoded protein: CASRAATNEKLFF.

The chain uses TRBV5-1 and TRBJ2-3, with 8 bases that match TRBD2. Trimming cost V 4 bases and J 0 bases; bases outside gene matches: 4. Germline loops: CDR1 SGHRS, CDR2 YFSETQ. The CDR3 is 15 residues long. CDR3 in DNA: TGCGCCAGCAGCCGGGAGGGGCCCAGCACAGATACGCAGTATTTT. Amino acids: CASSREGPSTDTQYF.

V and J are TRBV20-1 and TRBJ2-1; maybe TRBD2 (6 bases). The CDR3 covers 15 residues. V gave up 0 bases and J gave up 4 bases, with 13 bases separating them. The germline gives CDR1 DFQATT, CDR2 SNEGSKA (reference sequence). The CDR3 loop is CSARDGRDPYNEQFF. The CDR3 DNA reads TGCAGTGCTAGAGACGGGAGAGACCCGTACAATGAGCAGTTCTTC.

In this sample, this clonotype turned up a few times. The genes are TRBV6-1 and TRBJ1-6; unclear D gene. Trimming left V 0 bases short and J 8 bases short, with 8 bases between. Per the germline V gene, CDR1 is MNHNS and CDR2 is SASEGT. The CDR3 contains 14 residues. Written as DNA, the CDR3 is TGTGCCAGCAGTGAAGCGGGCAGTGATTCACCCCTCCACTTT. Protein sequence: CASSEAGSDSPLHF.

This clonotype was observed a few times. J is TRBJ2-7 and V is TRBV29-1; D gene unclear. The CDR3 has 13 amino acids. Germline V gene sequence: CDR1 SQVTM, CDR2 ANQGSEA. V was trimmed by 5 bases and J by 2 bases, leaving 13 bases between them. The CDR3 here is CSVKGSTTYEQYF. DNA for the CDR3: TGCAGCGTTAAAGGGTCAACAACCTACGAGCAGTACTTC.

The gene calls are TRBV7-8 and TRBJ2-2; D is possibly TRBD1 or TRBD2 (6 bases each). CDR1 SGHVS and CDR2 FQNEAQ come from the germline V gene. The V gene lost 7 bases and the J gene lost 2 bases, with 14 bases spanning the gap. This CDR3 region has 15 residues. The CDR3 DNA reads TGTGCCAGCAATGGTGGGGGGCTAAACACCGGGGAGCTGTTTTTT. It translates to CASNGGGLNTGELFF.

V and J are TRBV10-3 and TRBJ2-7, with a possible D match to TRBD2 (5 bases). Gene TRBJ2-5 matches the end of the DNA better, so the J call may be wrong. From germline, CDR1 is ENHRY and CDR2 SYGVKD. The CDR3 covers 14 residues. CDR3 protein: CAISDRRWGETQYF. As DNA, the CDR3 is TGTGCCATCAGTGATCGGAGGTGGGGAGAGACCCAGTACTTC.

This clonotype was counted a few times. This rearrangement joins TRBV12-3 or TRBV12-4 to TRBJ1-2, with D hard to call. This CDR3 spans 15 amino acids. Between the trimmed V and J ends, which lost 0 bases and 2 bases, there was a span of 10 bases. The CDR3 loop is CASSLAHRTNYGYTF. The DNA for the CDR3 is TGTGCCAGCAGTTTAGCCCACAGAACCAACTATGGCTACACCTTC.

The chain links TRBV7-9 to TRBJ1-2, with a weak D call TRBD1 (5 bases). Trimming removed 1 base at V and 2 bases at J, with 14 bases between. This CDR3 is built from 16 residues. In germline, CDR1 is SEHNR, CDR2 FQNEAQ (reference sequence). The CDR3 coding sequence is TGTGCCAGCAGCTTAGACCGGGGCGCAGAGAACTATGGCTACACCTTC. Its translation is CASSLDRGAENYGYTF.

The CDR3 coding sequence is TGTGCCAGCAGTGGGACTCGGACAGGACAGAGAGGGACCCAGTACTTC. Translated, it gives CASSGTRTGQRGTQYF. The chain combines TRBV25-1 with TRBJ2-5; the match to TRBD1 covers 7 bases. The trim removed 4 bases at V and 7 bases at J, leaving 15 bases unmatched. This CDR3 spans 16 amino acids. CDR1 is MGHDK and CDR2 is SYGVNS in the germline V gene.

In this sample, this clonotype turned up a few times. The V and J genes are TRBV6-6 and TRBJ2-5; TRBD2 might be the D (5 bases). Between the trimmed V and J ends, which lost 3 bases and 2 bases, there was a span of 10 bases. CDR3 length: 14 residues. The germline CDR1 and CDR2 sequences are MNHNY and SVGAGI (reference sequence). The CDR3 nucleotides are TGTGCCAGCAGTTATTCCCTAGCTCAAGAGACCCAGTACTTC. Amino acid sequence: CASSYSLAQETQYF.

The chain is built from TRBV11-2 and TRBJ1-2; D is uncertain. This CDR3 spans 14 amino acids. V was shortened by 4 bases and J by 7 bases, with 16 bases between the two germline ends. Germline CDR1 and CDR2: SGHAT and FQNNGV. CDR3 in DNA: TGTGCCAGCAGCTCAACACAGACCCGCTGTGGCTACACCTTC. Residues: CASSSTQTRCGYTF. The whole variable domain, remainder taken from reference TRBV11-2 and TRBJ1-2, is EAGVAQSPRYKIIEKRQSVAFWCNPISGHATLYWYQQILGQGPKLLIQFQNNGVVDDSQLPKDRFSAERLKGVDSTLKIQPAKLEDSAVYLCASSSTQTRCGYTFGSGTRLTVV.

This clonotype showed up just a few times. V usage is TRBV6-5 and J usage is TRBJ2-3; D might be TRBD1 or TRBD2, each matching 6 bases. Between the trimmed V and J ends, which lost 6 bases and 3 bases, there was a span of 16 bases. This CDR3 has 15 residues. Per germline, CDR1 MNHEY and CDR2 SVGAGI. This CDR3 is CASRTRGQRTDTQYF. The CDR3 region has the DNA TGTGCCAGCAGGACGCGGGGACAACGTACAGATACGCAGTATTTT.

The chain has TRBV7-9 and TRBJ1-1; D is uncertain. CDR1 and CDR2 (germline): SEHNR, FQNEAQ (reference sequence). The CDR3 has 16 amino acids. Trimming took off 0 bases at V and 4 bases at J, with 15 bases between the two ends. DNA of the CDR3: TGTGCCAGCAGCTTAGCAAGCGGGTCCTGGGGCACTGAAGCTTTCTTT. It translates to CASSLASGSWGTEAFF.

The chain joins TRBV6-1 to TRBJ2-7, with D perhaps being TRBD1 or TRBD2 (6 bases each). There are 15 residues in the CDR3. The germline V gene encodes CDR1 MNHNS and CDR2 SASEGT. The germline V and J ends were trimmed by 0 bases and 4 bases, with 13 bases remaining between them. For the CDR3, the DNA is TGTGCCAGCAGTGAAGCGGGGGGCTGGGGTTACGAGCAGTACTTC. It translates to CASSEAGGWGYEQYF.

J is TRBJ2-5 and V is TRBV9, with D tentatively TRBD1 (5 bases). The germline V and J ends were trimmed by 2 bases and 5 bases, with 10 bases remaining between them. The CDR3 is 13 residues long. In germline, CDR1 is SGDLS, CDR2 YYNGEE. The CDR3 DNA reads as TGTGCCAGCAGCGTTCGACAGTCCGAGACCCAGTACTTC. Translation gives CASSVRQSETQYF.

This clonotype was seen just once. The rearrangement links TRBV9 to TRBJ2-4; 9 bases match TRBD1. This CDR3 has 16 amino acids. CDR1 is SGDLS, CDR2 YYNGEE, per germline. The V and J ends lost 2 bases and 1 base, in that order; junction bases with no gene match: 4. This CDR3 reads CASSVTGGAAKNIQYF. In DNA, the CDR3 is TGTGCCAGCAGCGTTACAGGGGGCGCGGCCAAAAACATTCAGTACTTC.

The V gene is TRBV4-2, the J gene TRBJ2-1; D call uncertain. Germline assignment: CDR1 LGHNA and CDR2 YNFKEQ. The V end lost 0 bases, the J end lost 7 bases, and 10 bases lay between the germline ends. The CDR3 is 14 amino acids. CDR3 region: CASSQDNLGNEQFF. CDR3 bases: TGTGCCAGCAGCCAAGATAACCTAGGGAATGAGCAGTTCTTC.

The gene calls are TRBV6-2 or TRBV6-3 and TRBJ2-3; D gene ambiguous. Germline V CDR1 and CDR2: MNHEY, SVGEGT. V was pared by 6 bases and J by 3 bases, with 7 bases between. This CDR3 has 12 residues. The CDR3 bases are TGTGCCAGCAGCCACCGTACAGATACGCAGTATTTT. Translation gives CASSHRTDTQYF.

The rearrangement uses TRBV4-1 and TRBJ1-6; no reliable D call. V lost 1 base to trimming and J lost 13 bases, with 8 bases between them. CDR3 size: 12 residues. Germline lookup yields CDR1 MGHRA and CDR2 YSYEKL. CDR3 in amino acids: CASSQVAGPLHF. The CDR3 bases are TGCGCCAGCAGCCAAGTGGCGGGTCCCCTCCACTTT.

The chain uses TRBV5-1 and TRBJ1-6; D is ambiguous. Germline values: CDR1 SGHRS, CDR2 YFSETQ. V lost 2 bases and J lost 8, with 11 bases in between. The CDR3 has 14 residues. CDR3 sequence: CASSLTSEHSPLHF. In DNA, the CDR3 is TGCGCCAGCAGCTTAACCTCCGAACATTCACCCCTCCACTTT. Full variable domain (rest looked up from reference TRBV5-1 and TRBJ1-6): KAGVTQTPRYLIKTRGQQVTLSCSPISGHRSVSWYQQTPGQGLQFLFEYFSETQRNKGNFPGRFSGRQFSNSRSEMNVSTLELGDSALYLCASSLTSEHSPLHFGNGTRLTVT.

This clonotype has a handful of counts. The chain uses TRBV7-2 and TRBJ2-7; D gene unclear. Per the germline V gene, CDR1 is SGHTA and CDR2 is FQGNSA. Trimming took off 5 bases at V and 6 bases at J, with 11 bases between the two ends. This CDR3 comprises 12 residues. The CDR3 bases are TGTGCCAGCAGCCCTAGTTGGGCCGAGCAGTACTTC. It encodes CASSPSWAEQYF.